A selection of T cell receptor beta chains follows, all from one sample in a study of blood T cell repertoires in COVID-19. TCRdb's copy holds only in-frame clones and misses some; the assay was immunoSEQ multiplex PCR. The repertoire holds some 110,000 clones, approximately 90% seen once, with 7.7% in the top ten. Sequencing was carried out using peripheral blood. These receptors were collected from a human donor in a cohort sampled during active COVID-19. Each CDR3 is given with its conserved first and last residue. Fields, in order: clone size, D gene, V gene, J gene, CDR3 protein, CDR3 DNA. A D gene is named only where the DNA matches it firmly. Only some rows state a clone size, as once, few, many or a class for expanded clones.

>once|TRBD2|TRBV5-4|TRBJ2-7
CASSLDRAGGEEQYF
TGTGCCAGCAGCTTGGATCGAGCGGGAGGAGAAGAGCAGTACTTC
>-|TRBD2|TRBV5-1|TRBJ2-2
CASIEGASGNTGELFF
TGCGCCAGCATCGAAGGGGCTAGCGGGAACACCGGGGAGCTGTTTTTT
>-|-|TRBV7-2|TRBJ1-2
CASSLGGYTWMETF
TGTGCCAGCAGCTTAGGTGGGTACACGTGGATGGAGACCTTC
>once|-|TRBV19|TRBJ1-1
CASRLLGGQGTNTEAFF
TGTGCCAGTAGATTGCTCGGAGGTCAGGGGACGAACACTGAAGCTTTCTTT
>few|TRBD1|TRBV6-5|TRBJ1-1
CASSYRQGWGTEAFF
TGTGCCAGCAGTTACCGACAGGGCTGGGGCACTGAAGCTTTCTTT
>-|TRBD2|TRBV7-3|TRBJ2-5
CASSPRTSGGTAQYF
TGTGCCAGCAGCCCACGGACTAGCGGGGGGACGGCCCAGTACTTC
>-|-|TRBV21-1|TRBJ2-3
CAMNSGNLTDTQYF
TGTGCCATGAATAGCGGGAACCTCACAGATACGCAGTATTTT
>-|TRBD1|TRBV5-5|TRBJ1-5
CASSYGTGNGEPQHF
TGTGCCAGCAGCTACGGGACAGGGAATGGTGAGCCCCAGCATTTT
>-|-|TRBV14|TRBJ1-1
CASSLGPAGTEAFF
TGTGCCAGCAGCCTCGGACCGGCGGGCACTGAAGCTTTCTTT
>-|-|TRBV11-3|TRBJ2-3
CASSLESSGRTDTQYF
TGTGCCAGCAGCTTAGAATCGTCAGGCCGCACAGATACGCAGTATTTT
>-|TRBD1|TRBV5-1|TRBJ2-7
CASSEMTGAGYEQYF
TGCGCCAGCAGCGAGATGACAGGGGCGGGCTACGAGCAGTACTTC
>-|-|TRBV6-6|TRBJ1-4
CASSYVGAGEKLFF
TGTGCCAGCAGTTACGTGGGGGCGGGTGAAAAACTGTTTTTT
>-|TRBD1|TRBV14|TRBJ1-1
CASSQGGRDRGPEAFF
TGTGCCAGCAGCCAAGGAGGGCGGGACAGGGGCCCTGAAGCTTTCTTT
>-|-|TRBV19|TRBJ1-4
CASSKGQPTGGKLFF
TGTGCCAGTAGTAAAGGCCAGCCTACGGGAGGAAAACTGTTTTTT
>-|TRBD2|TRBV24-1|TRBJ2-1
CATRTSGKGDEQFF
TGTGCCACCAGGACTAGCGGTAAGGGCGATGAGCAGTTCTTC
>-|-|TRBV10-3|TRBJ1-1
CAIRPPGLGTEAFF
TGTGCCATCAGACCGCCGGGGTTGGGCACTGAAGCTTTCTTT
>-|TRBD1|TRBV9|TRBJ2-2
CASSEQGAPVAGELFF
TGTGCCAGCAGCGAACAGGGGGCGCCTGTCGCCGGGGAGCTGTTTTTT
>few|TRBD1|TRBV27|TRBJ2-6
CASSPTGVGANVLTF
TGTGCCAGCAGTCCGACAGGGGTAGGGGCCAACGTCCTGACTTTC
>once|TRBD2|TRBV6-4|TRBJ2-1
CASSDSASSGSREQFF
TGTGCCAGCAGTGACTCAGCGTCTAGCGGGAGCCGTGAGCAGTTCTTC
>-|-|TRBV28|TRBJ2-7
CATWLSTSYEQYF
TGTGCCACCTGGTTGTCTACGAGCTACGAGCAGTACTTC
>-|-|TRBV7-6|TRBJ1-2
CASSSSPAGASYGYTF
TGTGCCAGCAGCTCCTCTCCCGCGGGGGCAAGCTATGGCTACACCTTC
>-|TRBD1|TRBV28|TRBJ2-1
CASKLTGTASYNEQFF
TGTGCCAGCAAGCTAACCGGGACAGCTTCCTACAATGAGCAGTTCTTC
>-|-|TRBV11-3|TRBJ1-1
CASSLPDAVNTEAFF
TGTGCCAGCAGCTTACCCGATGCAGTGAACACTGAAGCTTTCTTT
>-|TRBD1|TRBV5-4|TRBJ1-4
CASRNAQGDMEKLFF
TGTGCCAGCCGAAACGCACAGGGGGATATGGAAAAACTGTTTTTT
>-|-|TRBV2|TRBJ1-3
CASRAVQGPGRNTIYF
TGTGCCAGCAGGGCCGTACAGGGCCCGGGGAGAAACACCATATATTTT
>-|-|TRBV21-1|TRBJ2-5
CASSKGGTGEETQYF
TGTGCCAGCAGCAAGGGGGGGACAGGGGAAGAGACCCAGTACTTC
>-|-|TRBV7-2|TRBJ2-2
CASSFSRTGELFF
TGTGCCAGCAGCTTCAGTCGCACCGGGGAGCTGTTTTTT
>-|-|TRBV5-1|TRBJ1-2
CASSLEQLNYGYTF
TGCGCCAGCAGCTTGGAACAGCTTAACTATGGCTACACCTTC
>-|TRBD1|TRBV19|TRBJ2-7
CASSQDRGEQYF
TGTGCCAGTAGTCAGGACAGGGGCGAGCAGTACTTC
>-|TRBD1|TRBV9|TRBJ2-2
CASNLGPGGGELFF
TGTGCCAGCAACCTGGGGCCAGGGGGCGGGGAGCTGTTTTTT
>few|-|TRBV7-2|TRBJ2-5
CASSVDLGGETQYF
TGTGCCAGCAGCGTAGATTTAGGGGGAGAGACCCAGTACTTC
>-|TRBD1|TRBV2|TRBJ1-1
CASSRDRRTEAFF
TGTGCCAGCAGCCGGGACAGGAGGACTGAAGCTTTCTTT
>-|TRBD1|TRBV2|TRBJ1-3
CASSTGVAGNTIYF
TGTGCCAGCAGTACAGGGGTTGCTGGAAACACCATATATTTT
>-|TRBD1|TRBV3-1/TRBV3-2|TRBJ2-3
CASSQAVRGRGDTQYF
TGTGCCAGCAGCCAAGCAGTCAGGGGGCGAGGAGATACGCAGTATTTT
>-|-|TRBV14|TRBJ2-7
CASSLQPSSYEQYF
TGTGCCAGCAGCCTACAGCCCAGCTCCTACGAGCAGTACTTC
>-|TRBD2|TRBV19|TRBJ2-3
CASSGTSLADTQYF
TGTGCCAGTAGCGGGACTAGTTTAGCAGATACGCAGTATTTT
>-|TRBD1|TRBV5-4|TRBJ1-5
CASSNDRGSNQPQHF
TGTGCCAGCAGCAACGACAGGGGAAGCAATCAGCCCCAGCATTTT
>once|-|TRBV2|TRBJ1-1
CATQRGTGLLNTEVFF
TGTGCCACCCAAAGGGGGACGGGGCTCTTGAACACTGAAGTTTTCTTT